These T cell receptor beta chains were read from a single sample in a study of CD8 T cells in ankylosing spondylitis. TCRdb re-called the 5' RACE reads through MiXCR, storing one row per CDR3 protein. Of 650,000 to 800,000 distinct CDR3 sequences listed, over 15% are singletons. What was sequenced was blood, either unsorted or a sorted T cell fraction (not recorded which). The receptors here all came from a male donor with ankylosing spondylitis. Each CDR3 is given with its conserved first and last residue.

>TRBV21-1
CASSKDRAPGRVFEQYF
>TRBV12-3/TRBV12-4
CASSFQAMKHNEQFF
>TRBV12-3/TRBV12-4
CASSFKDGRYQETQYF
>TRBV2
CASSEIGSYTF
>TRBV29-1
CSVELGGGGEQYF
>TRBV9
CASSVAVSRNTGELFF
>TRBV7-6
CASSLGQGPTEAFF
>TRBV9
CASSAGTGTHGYTF
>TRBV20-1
CSAKDGLHEKLFF
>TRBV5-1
CASSLGQFNTDTQYF
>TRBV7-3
CASSPSGRAGDEQYF
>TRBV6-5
CASSYYGQGPLYGYTF
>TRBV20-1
CSARDPTPGTLHF
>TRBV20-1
CSAQETAKPEKLFF
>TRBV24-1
CATSVSTDTQYF
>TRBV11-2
CASSRPRNYGYTF
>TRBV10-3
CAISPGASSGNTIYF
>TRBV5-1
CASSLGSVDEQFF
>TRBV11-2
CASRPTPGGKVQNEQFF
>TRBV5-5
CASSSLDRATYYGYTF
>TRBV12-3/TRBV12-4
CASSLPGSGAYNEQFF
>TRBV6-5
CASSYSQWVIQEQYF
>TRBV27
CASSLGGTSGGWTDTQYF
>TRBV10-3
CAISEPKGGQNSEAFF
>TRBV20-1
CSARDLQAGLYEQYF
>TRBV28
CASSSPLGGDISYNEQFF
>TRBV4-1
CASSPGTSGREDTQYF
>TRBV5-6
CASSLEREITDTQYF
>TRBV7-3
CASRLQANTEAFF
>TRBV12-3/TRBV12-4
CASSFRQGGINQPQHF
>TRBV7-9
CASSLLNSLGGEQYF
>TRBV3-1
CASAPRWNEQFF
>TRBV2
CASSGGAGGPLNTEAFF
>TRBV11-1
CASSLVGGRPGGTDTQYF
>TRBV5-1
CASSLVGTGGGNTEAFF
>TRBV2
CASRYRIWSPQHF
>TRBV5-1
CASSSQTSTSGPHGRRDTQYF
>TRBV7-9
CASSVETDYEQYF
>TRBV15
CATSRGEGFGTDTQYF
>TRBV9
CASTAGASYGYTF
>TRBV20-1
CSALRGGAGTDTQYF
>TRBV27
CASSLRLANNEQFF
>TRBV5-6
CASSLDGTGGLYGYTF
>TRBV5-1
CASSPWTGVNYGYTF
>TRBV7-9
CASSFGVGGPYNEQFF
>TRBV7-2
CASSLGLDHTDTQYF
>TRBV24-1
CATSDSGNGRAFF
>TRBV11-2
CASSPRGGRVYNEQFF
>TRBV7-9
CASTTAGEGTDTQYF
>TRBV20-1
CSARPGQGSGANVLTF
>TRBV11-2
CASSLEHYNEQFF
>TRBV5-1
CASSFPGDVGNTGELFF
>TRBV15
CATSRKLAGSYNEQFF
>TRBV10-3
CAISDGQGGGYGYTF
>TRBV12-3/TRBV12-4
CASSPSRGGPFANTGELFF
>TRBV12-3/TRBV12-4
CASSLYRDRGVQPQHF
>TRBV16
CASSQSPGIYEQYF
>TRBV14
CASSQDGRRTNEQFF
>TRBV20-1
CSVLSGYSYEQYF